Listed here are 30 T cell receptor beta chains from one sample, sequenced in a study of T-cell reconstitution after alpha-beta-depleted transplantation in children. For TCRbeta, the library was prepared with unique molecular identifiers. MiXCR was run by TCRdb on the PCR reads, yielding one entry per CDR3 protein. Of more than 150,000 distinct CDR3 sequences detected, less than 15% appear once; the ten largest clones hold approximately 13%. The source was PBMCs from the stem cell graft donor, collected from the stem cell graft. These receptors originate from a human donor who donated a stem cell graft to a child with acute lymphoblastic leukemia.

This clonotype was observed many times. The gene calls are TRBV5-1 and TRBJ2-7; 12 nucleotides align to TRBD2. Germline-derived CDR1 and CDR2 are SGHRS and YFSETQ. Unmatched junction bases numbered 3, after V lost 4 bases and J lost 1 base. This CDR3 has 15 amino acids. CDR3 region: CASSLTSGRSYEQYF. The CDR3 DNA sequence: TGCGCCAGCAGCCTTACTAGCGGGAGGTCCTACGAGCAGTACTTC.

CDR3 nucleotide sequence: TGTGCCAGCAGCTGGGGACTAGCGGCCTCCTACAATGAGCAGTTCTTC. It yields the protein CASSWGLAASYNEQFF. The V and J genes are TRBV12-3 or TRBV12-4 and TRBJ2-1; 11 nucleotides align to TRBD2. V was clipped by 6 bases and J by 0 bases; unmatched bases: 4. The CDR3 sequence is 16 residues long.

At least ten counts were recorded for this clonotype. This chain uses TRBV12-3 or TRBV12-4 with TRBJ2-3, with 9 bases that match TRBD1. J gave up 3 bases and V 8 bases, and 3 bases lay outside the gene matches. This CDR3 has 13 residues. CDR3 in DNA: TGTGCCAGCGGACAGGGGAGAACAGATACGCAGTATTTT. Translating it yields CASGQGRTDTQYF.

In its sample, this clonotype was seen many times. The rearrangement uses TRBV5-1 and TRBJ2-1; D is perhaps TRBD2 (6 bases). The CDR3 is 15 residues long. V lost 2 bases and J 0 bases, leaving 9 bases between the germline ends. CDR1 SGHRS and CDR2 YFSETQ come from the germline V gene. CDR3 residues: CASSFYGSSYNEQFF. The CDR3 DNA reads as TGCGCCAGCAGCTTTTACGGGAGCTCCTACAATGAGCAGTTCTTC.

This clonotype occurred many times. The chain is built from TRBV20-1 and TRBJ1-2, with D uncertain. This CDR3 is 10 amino acids long. Germline V gene lookup returns CDR1 DFQATT and CDR2 SNEGSKA (reference sequence). Deletions cut 5 bases from V and 3 bases from J, with 4 bases between. CDR3 sequence (DNA): TGCAGTGCTTTCGACTATGGCTACACCTTC. This encodes CSAFDYGYTF.

This clonotype was counted at least ten times. The genes are TRBV20-1 and TRBJ2-1, with 8 bases aligning to TRBD2. This CDR3 is built from 16 residues. The V gene's germline CDR1 is DFQATT and CDR2 SNEGSKA (reference sequence). With 0 bases clipped from V and 4 bases from J, the junction kept 8 bases outside the gene matches. Written as DNA, the CDR3 is TGCAGTGCTAGAGAGAGACTATTAGCGGGATACAATGAGCAGTTCTTC. Protein: CSARERLLAGYNEQFF.

The V call is TRBV5-1, the J call TRBJ1-4; D is unclear. CDR1 is SGHRS and CDR2 is YFSETQ in the germline V gene. There are 16 residues in the CDR3. V was pared by 1 base and J by 6 bases, with 16 bases between. DNA of the CDR3: TGCGCCAGCAGCTTGACGTGGCCGCAGACTGATGAAAAACTGTTTTTT. Its translation is CASSLTWPQTDEKLFF.

Ten or more counts support this clonotype. The chain is built from TRBV7-6 and TRBJ1-2, with 12 positions matching TRBD1. Germline CDR1 and CDR2: SGHVS and FNYEAQ. The CDR3 is 16 residues long. The J segment lost 3 bases and the V segment lost 5 bases, leaving 7 bases of the junction unmatched. In DNA form, the CDR3 reads TGTGCCAGCAGCATCGGGACAGGGGGCTCCTACTATGGCTACACCTTC. Encoded protein: CASSIGTGGSYYGYTF.

This clonotype was observed many times. This chain uses TRBV5-6 with TRBJ1-2, with D hard to call. V gave up 3 bases and J gave up 5 bases, with 14 bases separating them. The length of the CDR3 is 14 residues. Looked up from germline, CDR1 is SGHDT and CDR2 is YYEEEE. CDR3 loop: CASSSLLRMYGYTF. The CDR3 bases are TGTGCCAGCAGCTCGCTGTTAAGGATGTATGGCTACACCTTC.

This clonotype has a handful of counts. V gene TRBV11-2 combines with J gene TRBJ2-1, with D possibly TRBD2 on 5 matching bases. The V and J ends lost 1 base and 10 bases respectively, with 11 bases between them. CDR1 SGHAT and CDR2 FQNNGV come from the germline V gene. The CDR3 has 13 amino acids. The CDR3 loop reads CASSLGYEREQFF. DNA of the CDR3: TGTGCCAGCAGCTTAGGGTACGAGCGGGAGCAGTTCTTC. The full variable domain, with the rest looked up from reference TRBV11-2 and TRBJ2-1, is EAGVAQSPRYKIIEKRQSVAFWCNPISGHATLYWYQQILGQGPKLLIQFQNNGVVDDSQLPKDRFSAERLKGVDSTLKIQPAKLEDSAVYLCASSLGYEREQFFGPGTRLTVL.

This clonotype was seen at least ten times. This chain links TRBV10-3 with TRBJ2-1; TRBD2 matches at 8 bases. Per the germline V gene, CDR1 is ENHRY and CDR2 is SYGVKD. With 1 base clipped from V and 6 bases from J, the junction kept 11 bases outside the gene matches. CDR3 size: 17 residues. In DNA, the CDR3 is TGTGCCATCAGTGAGTTGGTAGCGGGGCCCAGGCCCAATGAGCAGTTCTTC. This translates into CAISELVAGPRPNEQFF.

This clonotype appeared many times. This rearrangement joins TRBV6-1 to TRBJ1-4, with D maybe TRBD1 (5 bases). V lost 8 bases and J lost 4, with 17 bases in between. The V gene's germline CDR1 is MNHNS and CDR2 SASEGT. This CDR3 region has 15 residues. CDR3 in amino acids: CASPQGGGVNEKLFF. DNA of the CDR3: TGTGCCAGCCCCCAGGGTGGGGGGGTTAATGAAAAACTGTTTTTT.

The chain has TRBV6-2 or TRBV6-3 and TRBJ2-7, with 10 bases identical to TRBD1. The V segment lost 0 bases and the J segment 7 bases; nucleotides outside the gene matches: 12. The CDR3 covers 17 residues. Germline V gene sequence: CDR1 MNHEY, CDR2 SVGEGT. The CDR3 sequence is CASSYSTAGTGVREQYF. DNA for the CDR3: TGTGCCAGCAGTTACTCAACCGCCGGGACAGGGGTGCGAGAGCAGTACTTC.

This clonotype was observed many times. This sequence joins TRBV5-1 and TRBJ2-7; 7 bases fit TRBD2. CDR3 length: 14 residues. Trimming took 3 bases from V and 8 from J; bases not matched to a gene: 11. Germline assignment: CDR1 SGHRS and CDR2 YFSETQ. CDR3 in amino acids: CASSSGLSSTQQYF. CDR3 DNA sequence: TGCGCCAGCAGCTCGGGACTATCTTCTACGCAGCAGTACTTC.

This clonotype has ten or more counts. V and J are TRBV6-5 and TRBJ1-5; possibly TRBD1 for D (6 bases). This CDR3 has 13 residues. Trimming took 5 bases from V and 10 from J, leaving 15 bases between them. Germline CDR1 reads MNHEY; CDR2 reads SVGAGI. As DNA, the CDR3 is TGTGCCAGCAGTCCTCCCCCGGGACAACCCCAGCATTTT. Amino acid sequence: CASSPPPGQPQHF.

This clonotype was seen repeatedly, ten times or more. The rearrangement joins TRBV6-1 to TRBJ1-4; TRBD1 agrees at 9 bases. Per germline, CDR1 MNHNS and CDR2 SASEGT. Trimming removed 6 bases from V and 7 bases from J; junction bases left unmatched: 6. CDR3 length: 14 amino acids. CDR3 sequence reads: CASRAQGQGEKLFF. The CDR3, as DNA: TGTGCCAGCAGAGCGCAGGGACAGGGTGAAAAACTGTTTTTT.

In this sample, this clonotype turned up a few times. The chain has TRBV3-1 and TRBJ2-1, with TRBD1 matching 7 bases. V shed 0 bases, J shed 8 bases, and the junction held 10 bases outside the gene matches. The CDR3 is 16 amino acids. The V gene's germline CDR1 is LGHDT and CDR2 YNNKEL (reference sequence). This CDR3 is CASSQDEGAGNYEQFF. CDR3 DNA sequence: TGTGCCAGCAGCCAAGATGAGGGGGCTGGTAACTATGAGCAGTTCTTC.

This clonotype came up many times. This chain uses TRBV10-3 with TRBJ2-5, with unresolved D. The V end lost 4 bases, the J end lost 0 bases, and 3 bases lay between the germline ends. This CDR3 spans 12 amino acids. CDR1 and CDR2 (germline): ENHRY, SYGVKD. CDR3 coding DNA: TGTGCCATCAGTGCGGACCAAGAGACCCAGTACTTC. Protein: CAISADQETQYF.

This clonotype came up many times. This chain connects TRBV6-5 to TRBJ2-7; D could derive from TRBD1 or TRBD2 (6 bases each). Between the trimmed V and J ends, which lost 6 bases and 11 bases, there was a span of 14 bases. This CDR3 spans 11 amino acids. In germline, CDR1 is MNHEY, CDR2 SVGAGI. CDR3 region: CASRTHREEYF. The CDR3 bases are TGTGCCAGCAGAACGCACAGGGAGGAGTACTTC.

In its sample, this clonotype was seen once. CDR3 sequence: CASSQLDNYGYTF. The CDR3 DNA is TGTGCCAGCAGCCAACTAGATAACTATGGCTACACCTTC. The V call is TRBV3-1, the J call TRBJ1-2; D ambiguous. Deletions cut 2 bases from V and 1 base from J, with 5 bases between. Germline CDR1 and CDR2: LGHDT and YNNKEL (reference sequence). The CDR3 is 13 amino acids. Full variable domain (outside the CDR3, taken from reference TRBV3-1 and TRBJ1-2): DTAVSQTPKYLVTQMGNDKSIKCEQNLGHDTMYWYKQDSKKFLKIMFSYNNKELIINETVPNRFSPKSPDKAHLNLHINSLELGDSAVYFCASSQLDNYGYTFGSGTRLTVV.

The chain carries TRBV29-1 and TRBJ2-5; TRBD2 agrees at 8 bases. Trimming at V came to 3 bases and at J to 5 bases, leaving 5 bases not matched to a gene. Germline V CDR1 and CDR2: SQVTM, ANQGSEA. The CDR3 is made up of 13 amino acids. CDR3 amino acids: CSVDPSGWETQYF. CDR3 bases: TGCAGCGTTGACCCTAGCGGGTGGGAGACCCAGTACTTC. The entire variable domain, with the rest obtained from reference TRBV29-1 and TRBJ2-5, is as follows: SAVISQKPSRDICQRGTSLTIQCQVDSQVTMMFWYRQQPGQSLTLIATANQGSEATYESGFVIDKFPISRPNLTFSTLTVSNMSPEDSSIYLCSVDPSGWETQYFGPGTRLLVL.

This clonotype has at least ten counts. The rearrangement uses TRBV24-1 and TRBJ2-2; D possibly corresponds to TRBD1 (6 bases). The length of the CDR3 is 15 residues. CDR1 KGHDR and CDR2 SFDVKD come from the germline V gene. V gave up 0 bases and J gave up 4 bases, with 8 bases separating them. CDR3 amino acids: CATSDLWGPTGELFF. As DNA, the CDR3 is TGTGCCACCAGTGATTTGTGGGGGCCCACCGGGGAGCTGTTTTTT.

This clonotype came up a few times. The chain is built from TRBV5-1 and TRBJ2-1, with a possible D match to TRBD2 (5 bases). V dropped 4 bases and J dropped 8 bases, with 22 bases sitting between them. This CDR3 is 16 amino acids long. Per germline, CDR1 SGHRS and CDR2 YFSETQ. Here the CDR3 DNA reads TGCGCCAGCAGCCCAATGCCTAGCTTTTCGGGCGATGAGCAGTTCTTC. Protein product: CASSPMPSFSGDEQFF.

The sample holds many counts of this clonotype. This chain joins TRBV5-1 and TRBJ2-3; D ambiguous. With 1 base removed from V and 2 bases from J, the gap between germline ends came to 5 bases. Germline V CDR1 and CDR2: SGHRS, YFSETQ. CDR3 size: 13 residues. In nucleotides, the CDR3 is TGCGCCAGCAGCTTGACGGTCACAGATACGCAGTATTTT. It encodes CASSLTVTDTQYF.

Comments on this clonotype: With a much larger clone just one base away, this may be a read error. The chain employs TRBV3-1 and TRBJ1-2; TRBD1 might be the D (5 bases). CDR1 LGHDT and CDR2 YNNKEL come from the germline V gene (reference sequence). CDR3 size: 13 residues. The CDR3 sequence is CAGSQNRRPGYTF. CDR3 nucleotide sequence: TGTGCCGGCAGCCAGAACAGGAGACCAGGCTACACCTTC. Full variable domain (outside the CDR3, taken from reference TRBV3-1 and TRBJ1-2): DTAVSQTPKYLVTQMGNDKSIKCEQNLGHDTMYWYKQDSKKFLKIMFSYNNKELIINETVPNRFSPKSPDKAHLNLHINSLELGDSAVYFCAGSQNRRPGYTFGSGTRLTVV.

In its sample, this clonotype was seen many times. The gene calls are TRBV25-1 and TRBJ2-5; tentatively, D is TRBD1 (5 bases). This CDR3 has 14 amino acids. V dropped 2 bases and J dropped 5 bases, with 12 bases sitting between them. CDR1 is MGHDK, CDR2 SYGVNS, per germline. The chain's CDR3 is CASSEDQGMETQYF. Here the CDR3 DNA reads TGTGCCAGCAGTGAAGATCAGGGTATGGAGACCCAGTACTTC.

This clonotype was counted many times. CDR3 nucleotides: TGCGCCAGCAGCCAAGTGAGGGGCCCCTTAAACAATGAGCAGTTCTTC. Its protein product is CASSQVRGPLNNEQFF. This sequence joins TRBV4-1 and TRBJ2-1; D is perhaps TRBD1 or TRBD2 (5 bases each). This CDR3 has 16 amino acids. Germline loops: CDR1 MGHRA, CDR2 YSYEKL. Trimming removed 1 base at V and 5 bases at J, with 15 bases between.

To note about this clonotype: Given a much more abundant clone one base away, this may be a read error. The rearrangement joins TRBV27 to TRBJ1-5; 7 nucleotides agree with TRBD1. This CDR3 is 16 amino acids long. Per germline, CDR1 MNHEY and CDR2 SMNVEV (reference sequence). Here the CDR3 DNA reads TGTACCAGCAGTTTATCGGTAACAGGGGGCAATCAGCCCCAGCATTTT. Translated: CTSSLSVTGGNQPQHF.

The chain couples TRBV20-1 to TRBJ2-7; TRBD1 is a possible D gene (5 bases). The length of the CDR3 is 15 residues. V gave up 0 bases and J gave up 0 bases, with 12 bases separating them. Germline V gene lookup returns CDR1 DFQATT and CDR2 SNEGSKA (reference sequence). The CDR3 DNA follows: TGCAGTGCTAGAGATCTTCAGGGTCGCTCCTACGAGCAGTACTTC. This encodes CSARDLQGRSYEQYF.

This clonotype was seen many times. The chain combines TRBV6-1 with TRBJ2-5; D might be TRBD1 (5 bases). This CDR3 comprises 14 residues. Germline V gene lookup returns CDR1 MNHNS and CDR2 SASEGT. V dropped 2 bases and J dropped 3 bases, with 10 bases sitting between them. CDR3: CASSESGIKETQYF. The CDR3 DNA sequence: TGTGCCAGCAGTGAATCAGGGATAAAAGAGACCCAGTACTTC.